This T cell receptor beta chain was sequenced during a study of shared clonotypes between healthy human individuals. Naivety among CD8 cells was defined by CD45RO negativity and positive CCR7 selection, thereby excluding terminally differentiated effector memory CD45RA+ cells. The repertoire was sequenced with immunoSEQ multiplex PCR; TCRdb's copy has only in-frame clones and lacks some. The sample consists of about 2 million clones, about 95% of them appearing once. Germline V gives CDR1 SGHAT, CDR2 FQNNGV. This CDR3 region has 16 residues. Unmatched junction bases numbered 7, after V lost 0 bases and J lost 7 bases.

The specimen was naive CD8+ T cells sorted from blood. The receptor comes from a man between 18 and 35 years old in good health. This rearrangement joins TRBV11-2 to TRBJ2-1, with TRBD2 identical over 9 bases. The CDR3 spells CASSLDASGTLNEQFF. The CDR3, as DNA: TGTGCCAGCAGCTTAGATGCTAGCGGGACACTGAATGAGCAGTTCTTC.